These 7 T cell receptor beta chains share one sample of origin, sequenced in a study of post-analysis software for immune sequencing data. Unique molecular identifiers had been added to the TCR beta cDNA libraries. From the PCR reads, TCRdb called clonotypes with MiXCR, one entry per CDR3 protein. The sample lists about 570,000 distinct CDR3 sequences, around a third occurring once. Whole-study results and caveats: About five TRBV segments, including TRBV5-6, TRBV5-1 and TRBV20-1, were more frequent in patients than controls.

No antigens are known for them. The sequenced material came from blood. The receptors here all came from a girl aged 2 to 17 with multiple sclerosis.

The table lists this clonotype with a few counts. This chain links TRBV28 with TRBJ2-5; unclear D gene. The CDR3 totals 12 residues. The V gene lost 6 bases and the J gene lost 3 bases, with 8 bases spanning the gap. The germline V gene encodes CDR1 MDHEN and CDR2 SYDVKM. This CDR3 reads CASSVVKETQYF. The CDR3 nucleotides read TGTGCCAGCAGCGTCGTCAAAGAGACCCAGTACTTC.

A few counts support this clonotype. V usage is TRBV5-1 and J usage is TRBJ1-2; D gene unclear. The CDR3 spans 11 residues. The V end lost 1 base, the J end lost 4 bases, and 2 bases lay between the germline ends. Germline V gene sequence: CDR1 SGHRS, CDR2 YFSETQ. In DNA, the CDR3 is TGCGCCAGCAGCTTGCTCTATGGCTACACCTTC. It yields the protein CASSLLYGYTF. Full variable domain (missing parts from reference TRBV5-1 and TRBJ1-2): KAGVTQTPRYLIKTRGQQVTLSCSPISGHRSVSWYQQTPGQGLQFLFEYFSETQRNKGNFPGRFSGRQFSNSRSEMNVSTLELGDSALYLCASSLLYGYTFGSGTRLTVV.

The CDR3 protein is CASRTPGQGTYEQYF. The CDR3 DNA sequence: TGCGCCAGCCGGACACCGGGACAGGGTACCTACGAGCAGTACTTC. The chain joins TRBV5-1 to TRBJ2-7, with 9 bases lining up with TRBD1. Trimming removed 7 bases from V and 2 bases from J; junction bases left unmatched: 10. CDR1 is SGHRS and CDR2 is YFSETQ in the germline V gene. The CDR3 totals 15 residues. Together with reference TRBV5-1 and TRBJ2-7, the CDR3 gives the full variable domain: KAGVTQTPRYLIKTRGQQVTLSCSPISGHRSVSWYQQTPGQGLQFLFEYFSETQRNKGNFPGRFSGRQFSNSRSEMNVSTLELGDSALYLCASRTPGQGTYEQYFGPGTRLTVT.

V and J are TRBV12-3 or TRBV12-4 and TRBJ2-3, with D perhaps TRBD1 (6 bases). V lost 6 bases and J lost 4, with 17 bases in between. This CDR3 comprises 15 residues. In DNA, the CDR3 is TGTGCCAGCAGACCACAGGGAGTCCTCGCAGATACGCAGTATTTT. Its protein is CASRPQGVLADTQYF.

This chain connects TRBV27 to TRBJ2-7; perhaps D is TRBD1 or TRBD2 (5 bases each). The CDR3 totals 15 residues. V was trimmed by 5 bases and J by 5 bases, leaving 19 bases between them. Germline loops: CDR1 MNHEY, CDR2 SMNVEV (reference sequence). The CDR3 loop reads CASSPRDGKSDEQYF. As DNA, the CDR3 is TGTGCCAGCAGTCCCCGGGACGGAAAATCCGACGAGCAGTACTTC.

The chain joins TRBV19 to TRBJ2-1, with D uncertain. Trimming took 6 bases from V and 2 from J, leaving 11 bases between them. CDR1 LNHDA and CDR2 SQIVND come from the germline V gene (reference sequence). The CDR3 spans 14 residues. DNA for the CDR3: TGTGCCAGTAGGGACGTAATGACCTACAATGAGCAGTTCTTC. Translating it yields CASRDVMTYNEQFF.

This clonotype was seen a handful of times. The chain couples TRBV20-1 to TRBJ2-1, with 10 bases aligning to TRBD2. Trimming at V came to 6 bases and at J to 3 bases, leaving 5 bases not matched to a gene. Germline V gene lookup returns CDR1 DFQATT and CDR2 SNEGSKA (reference sequence). This CDR3 is 14 amino acids long. The CDR3 sequence is CSAPQRGGYNEQFF. In nucleotides, the CDR3 is TGCAGTGCGCCACAGCGGGGGGGCTACAATGAGCAGTTCTTC.